These 10 T cell receptor beta chains came from one sample sequenced in a study of blood T cell repertoires in COVID-19. Repertoires were generated with immunoSEQ multiplex PCR, while TCRdb's copy carries only in-frame clones and drops some. The sample lists about 350,000 clones, roughly 89% occurring once. Sequenced material: peripheral blood. The source of these receptors is a young man with COVID-19, enrolled during active disease.

The chain uses TRBV5-1 and TRBJ2-3, with D tentatively TRBD2 (7 bases). V lost 6 bases to trimming and J lost 2 bases, with 19 bases between them. In germline, CDR1 is SGHRS, CDR2 YFSETQ. The CDR3 sequence is 16 residues long. The CDR3 protein is CASNLGRGWATDTQYF. CDR3 nucleotides: TGCGCCAGCAACCTTGGGAGGGGGTGGGCCACAGATACGCAGTATTTT.

This chain connects TRBV10-3 to TRBJ1-1, with D perhaps TRBD1 (6 bases). V was pared by 2 bases and J by 3 bases, with 10 bases between. CDR1 ENHRY and CDR2 SYGVKD come from the germline V gene. There are 14 residues in the CDR3. The CDR3 reads CAISEGQSDTEAFF. CDR3 nucleotide sequence: TGTGCCATCAGTGAGGGACAGTCGGACACTGAAGCTTTCTTT.

The chain carries TRBV5-1 and TRBJ2-5; D is ambiguous. The V gene lost 4 bases and the J gene lost 1 base, with 14 bases spanning the gap. This CDR3 is 15 amino acids long. Germline assignment: CDR1 SGHRS and CDR2 YFSETQ. Here the CDR3 DNA reads TGCGCCAGCAGCACAGATCCGTCCGTCCAAGAGACCCAGTACTTC. As protein: CASSTDPSVQETQYF. Variable domain in full (rest from reference TRBV5-1 and TRBJ2-5): KAGVTQTPRYLIKTRGQQVTLSCSPISGHRSVSWYQQTPGQGLQFLFEYFSETQRNKGNFPGRFSGRQFSNSRSEMNVSTLELGDSALYLCASSTDPSVQETQYFGPGTRLLVL.

The chain links TRBV19 to TRBJ2-3; 7 bases line up with TRBD1. With 7 bases clipped from V and 2 bases from J, the junction kept 6 bases outside the gene matches. The CDR3 has 14 amino acids. The germline V gene encodes CDR1 LNHDA and CDR2 SQIVND (reference sequence). This CDR3 is CASTPRGFTDTQYF. CDR3 in DNA: TGTGCCAGTACGCCCAGGGGGTTCACAGATACGCAGTATTTT.

This chain connects TRBV7-9 to TRBJ2-3, with D possibly being TRBD1 (6 bases). Trimming took off 4 bases at V and 0 bases at J, with 14 bases between the two ends. CDR3 length: 16 residues. CDR1 SEHNR and CDR2 FQNEAQ come from the germline V gene (reference sequence). This chain's CDR3 is CASSSRTDPSTDTQYF. For the CDR3, the DNA is TGTGCCAGCAGCTCTCGGACAGACCCTAGCACAGATACGCAGTATTTT.

The V gene is TRBV2, the J gene TRBJ2-2, with 8 positions matching TRBD1. Germline loops: CDR1 SNHLY, CDR2 FYNNEI. J was trimmed by 7 bases and V by 7 bases; bases with no gene match: 11. This CDR3 is 15 amino acids long. The CDR3 region has the DNA TGTGCCAGCACAGGCAGGGGGCGCGAGAGCGGGGAGCTGTTTTTT. It specifies CASTGRGRESGELFF.

The chain is built from TRBV12-3 or TRBV12-4 and TRBJ1-2; D possibly corresponds to TRBD1 (5 bases). Between the trimmed V and J ends, which lost 8 bases and 8 bases, there was a span of 18 bases. The CDR3 runs 13 residues. In DNA, the CDR3 is TGTGCCAGCGGAAGACCGGGACTCAAGGGCTACACCTTC. Its translation is CASGRPGLKGYTF.

The chain uses TRBV6-5 and TRBJ1-2, with TRBD1 as a possible D gene (5 bases). The ends were cut back, 11 bases at V and 4 bases at J, with 23 bases in the middle. CDR1 and CDR2 (germline): MNHEY, SVGAGI. The CDR3 has 15 residues. The CDR3 here is CAGTSEAGPLYGYTF. The CDR3 DNA follows: TGTGCCGGTACCTCCGAGGCGGGGCCCCTCTATGGCTACACCTTC.

This clone was seen a few times. Other DNA sequences in this specimen translate into the identical CDR3. The chain employs TRBV7-2 and TRBJ1-4; TRBD1 matches at 9 bases. This CDR3 comprises 14 residues. Trimming at V came to 5 bases and at J to 5 bases, leaving 3 bases not matched to a gene. The germline V gene has CDR1 SGHTA and CDR2 FQGNSA. The CDR3: CASSLDRGNEKLFF. Written as DNA, the CDR3 is TGTGCCAGCAGCCTAGACAGGGGGAATGAAAAACTGTTTTTT. The full variable domain, its missing parts supplied by reference TRBV7-2 and TRBJ1-4, is GAGVSQSPSNKVTEKGKDVELRCDPISGHTALYWYRQSLGQGLEFLIYFQGNSAPDKSGLPSDRFSAERTGGSVSTLTIQRTQQEDSAVYLCASSLDRGNEKLFFGSGTQLSVL.

The V call is TRBV11-3, the J call TRBJ1-2; no firm D call. Trimming shortened V by 1 base and J by 8 bases, and 11 bases separated the two germline ends. This CDR3 comprises 13 residues. Germline V gene data show CDR1 as SGHNT and CDR2 as YENEEA. CDR3 residues: CASSLGPGFGYTF. DNA for the CDR3: TGTGCCAGCAGCTTAGGACCAGGATTCGGCTACACCTTC.